This T cell receptor (beta chain) is drawn from a study of radiotherapy plus CTLA-4 blockade in lung cancer. At the level of the study: Overall, approximately 19% of patients showed an objective response, while 31% attained disease control.

In regard to this clone: The target antigen is unknown.

The CDR3 length is 14 residues. Looked up from germline, CDR1 is SGHAT and CDR2 is FQNNGV. V was clipped by 6 bases and J by 3 bases, with 12 bases between them. General study points: Researchers report tumor-derived TCR clones expanding in blood after radiotherapy plus ipilimumab.

Clones were read by immunoSEQ multiplex PCR, and TCRdb kept only the in-frame ones, dropping some. The data show about 28,000 clones, with roughly 80% seen just once and around 7.7% held by the top ten. Those with chemo-refractory metastatic non-small-cell lung cancer were treated with focal radiation combined with CTLA-4 blockade using ipilimumab. Sequencing was performed on peripheral blood, taken from a patient treated with radiotherapy plus ipilimumab. This TCR came from a human donor with non-small cell lung cancer who had stable disease on radiotherapy plus ipilimumab. The chain has TRBV11-2 and TRBJ1-5, with a possible D match to TRBD1 (5 bases). The CDR3 protein is CASSLKGVNQPQHF. Here the CDR3 DNA reads TGTGCCAGCAGTTTGAAAGGGGTCAATCAGCCCCAGCATTTT.